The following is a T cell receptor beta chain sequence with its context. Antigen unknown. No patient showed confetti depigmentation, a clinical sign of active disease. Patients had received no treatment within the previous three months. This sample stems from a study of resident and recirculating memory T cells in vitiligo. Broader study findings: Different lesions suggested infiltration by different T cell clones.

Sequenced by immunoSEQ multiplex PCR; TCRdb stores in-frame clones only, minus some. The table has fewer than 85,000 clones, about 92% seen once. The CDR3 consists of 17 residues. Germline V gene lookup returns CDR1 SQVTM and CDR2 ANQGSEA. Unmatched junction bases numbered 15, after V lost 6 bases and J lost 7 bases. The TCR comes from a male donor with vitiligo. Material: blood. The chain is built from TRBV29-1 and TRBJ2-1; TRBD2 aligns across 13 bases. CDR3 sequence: CSVRNMAGLAGSNEQFF. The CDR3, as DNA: TGCAGCGTACGGAATATGGCGGGACTAGCGGGATCGAATGAGCAGTTCTTC.